These T cell receptor beta chains were read from a single sample in a study of T cells and Merkel cell carcinoma outcomes. Here immunoSEQ multiplex PCR was the method, and the copy in TCRdb shows in-frame clones only, minus some. The sample has roughly 6,000 clones, roughly 80% seen once. Specimen: tumor tissue from Merkel cell carcinoma. These receptors all come from a human donor with Merkel cell carcinoma. The CDR3 runs from the conserved cysteine through the conserved F or W. Fields, in order: D gene, clone size, J gene, V gene, CDR3 DNA, CDR3 protein. D genes are given only for firm matches. For some rows the clone size is stated as once, few or many, or as a class when expanded; others skip it.

NA | NA | TRBJ2-1 | TRBV7-9 | TGTGCCAGCACGCCGGGACAGGACCGCTTAGGGGGGGATGAGCAGTTCTTC | CASTPGQDRLGGDEQFF
NA | NA | TRBJ1-5 | TRBV19 | TGTGCCAGTAGTGGAGGCTACAATCAGCCCCAGCATTTT | CASSGGYNQPQHF
NA | NA | TRBJ1-5 | TRBV28 | TGTGCCAGCTTTCGGGGGACTAATCAGCCCCAGCATTTT | CASFRGTNQPQHF
TRBD1 | NA | TRBJ2-2 | TRBV18 | TGTGCCAGCTCACCCCCGGGACAGGGGGCATCCGGGGAGCTGTTTTTT | CASSPPGQGASGELFF
NA | NA | TRBJ2-5 | TRBV30 | TGTGCCTGGAGTGTAACGGGCTCGGCCCAGTACTTC | CAWSVTGSAQYF
NA | NA | TRBJ2-5 | TRBV5-4 | TGTGCCAGCAGCCTGTACGGGGGTGGAGAGACCCAGTACTTC | CASSLYGGGETQYF
NA | NA | TRBJ1-1 | TRBV18 | TGTGCCAGCTCCCAGAGACAGATGAACACTGAAGCTTTCTTT | CASSQRQMNTEAFF
NA | NA | TRBJ2-1 | TRBV6-6 | TGTGCCAGCAGTTACCCGGGACGGGAGCAGTTCTTC | CASSYPGREQFF
NA | once | TRBJ1-5 | TRBV6-5 | TGTGCCAGCAGAACGAGCAATCAGCCCCAGCATTTT | CASRTSNQPQHF
NA | NA | TRBJ1-2 | TRBV23-1 | TGCGCCGGAGAGAGGGTAGCTAACTATGGCTACACCTTC | CAGERVANYGYTF
NA | NA | TRBJ2-5 | TRBV6-5 | TGTGCCAGCAGTTACTCGAATGTTAGGACCACTGGGACCCAGTACTTC | CASSYSNVRTTGTQYF
TRBD1 | NA | TRBJ2-7 | TRBV6-1 | TGTGCCAGCAGGGCGGACAGGAGCTCCTACGAGCAGTACTTC | CASRADRSSYEQYF
NA | NA | TRBJ1-5 | TRBV25-1 | TGTGCCAGCAGTGAATATCTAAGCAATCAGCCCCAGCATTTT | CASSEYLSNQPQHF
NA | once | TRBJ2-5 | TRBV2 | TGTGCCGGATGGGTCTGGCGGGAGGCTACAGGGGCCCAGTACTTC | CAGWVWREATGAQYF
NA | NA | TRBJ2-7 | TRBV10-2 | TGCGCCAGCACGACGGCCTACGAGCAGTACTTC | CASTTAYEQYF
TRBD1 | NA | TRBJ1-3 | TRBV28 | TGTGCCAGCAGTTTAGGGGCAGGGGGCTACGCTGGAAACACCATATATTTT | CASSLGAGGYAGNTIYF
NA | few | TRBJ2-3 | TRBV5-1 | TGCGCCAGCAGGGGGTCCCCCCTCTCGGATACGCAGTATTTT | CASRGSPLSDTQYF
NA | NA | TRBJ1-5 | TRBV19 | TGTGTCACAAAGATAGACGGATCCTATCAGCCCCAGCATTTT | CVTKIDGSYQPQHF
NA | NA | TRBJ1-5 | TRBV28 | TGTGCCAGCAACCCGCCCATTAGCAATCAGCCCCAGCATTTT | CASNPPISNQPQHF
TRBD2 | NA | TRBJ2-7 | TRBV7-9 | TGTGCCAGCAGCTCCCCTTGGGGTCTAGCGGGATACGAGCAGTACTTC | CASSSPWGLAGYEQYF
TRBD1 | few | TRBJ2-7 | TRBV28 | TGTGCCAGCAGCCGTGTCGGACAGGTATCCCCTTTCGACGAGCAGTACTTC | CASSRVGQVSPFDEQYF
TRBD2 | NA | TRBJ2-5 | TRBV5-4 | TGTGCCAGCTCGCGGGATTTTGCGGGGGGGGAGACCCAGTACTTC | CASSRDFAGGETQYF
TRBD2 | NA | TRBJ2-7 | TRBV29-1 | TGCAGCGTTCTAGCGGGAGGGCTAAGCGAGCAGTACTTC | CSVLAGGLSEQYF
NA | NA | TRBJ1-2 | TRBV5-1 | TGCGCCAGCAGCCCTGACAGGATGAACTATGGCTACACCTTC | CASSPDRMNYGYTF
TRBD2 | NA | TRBJ2-7 | TRBV5-6 | TGTGCCAGCAGCTTGTGGCTAGCGGTCTTCTCCTACGAGCAGTACTTC | CASSLWLAVFSYEQYF
NA | once | TRBJ2-3 | TRBV28 | TGTGCCAGCAGTCCCCTGGGGTTCACAGATACGCAGTATTTT | CASSPLGFTDTQYF
NA | NA | TRBJ1-2 | TRBV28 | TGTGCCAGCAGTTTTGGGGCGGGGGGCTATGGCTACACCTTC | CASSFGAGGYGYTF
NA | NA | TRBJ2-7 | TRBV2 | TGTGCCAGCAGTGAAGCGCTTTACCGATCCTACGAGCAGTACTTC | CASSEALYRSYEQYF
TRBD1 | NA | TRBJ1-4 | TRBV4-1 | TGCGCCAGCAGCCAAGGGGCAGGGACAGGGGGCGCGTTTAATGAAAAACTGTTTTTT | CASSQGAGTGGAFNEKLFF
TRBD2 | NA | TRBJ2-5 | TRBV9 | TGTGCCAGCAGCGTAGGTCCCGGGACTAGTGACGAGACCCAGTACTTC | CASSVGPGTSDETQYF
TRBD2 | few | TRBJ2-1 | TRBV7-8 | TGTGCCAGCAGCTTAGCGGGAGGGCCGGGAGATGAGCAGTTCTTC | CASSLAGGPGDEQFF
NA | NA | TRBJ1-4 | TRBV6-5 | TGTGCCAGCAGTTACTCGGGCGGCTTTGTCCAACTGTTTTTT | CASSYSGGFVQLFF
NA | few | TRBJ2-5 | TRBV19 | TGTGCCAGTAGTATAGACCCTAACCAAGAGACCCAGTACTTC | CASSIDPNQETQYF
NA | NA | TRBJ2-5 | TRBV7-9 | TGTGCCAGCAGCACCACCCTTTGGGGGCAGGAGACCCAGTACTTC | CASSTTLWGQETQYF
NA | NA | TRBJ1-3 | TRBV30 | TGTGCCTGGAGTGTACGCGGAGGGAACTCTGGAAACACCATATATTTT | CAWSVRGGNSGNTIYF
NA | NA | TRBJ2-1 | TRBV27 | TGTGCCAGCAGTAGACAGGTTCGAGCCGACAGCTCCTACAATGAGCAGTTCTTC | CASSRQVRADSSYNEQFF
NA | NA | TRBJ1-2 | TRBV10-3 | TGTGCCATCAGTGAGCCGCCCTCCTATGGCTACACCTTC | CAISEPPSYGYTF
NA | NA | TRBJ1-6 | TRBV2 | TGTGCCAGCAACCAAATGAGCTCCTATAATTCACCCCTCCACTTT | CASNQMSSYNSPLHF
NA | NA | TRBJ1-5 | TRBV7-9 | TGTGCCAGCAGCGCGCCGGGGGGCAATCAGCCCCAGCATTTT | CASSAPGGNQPQHF
NA | NA | TRBJ1-1 | TRBV4-1 | TGCGCCAGCAGCCAAGGGGGGGTTGGGGAGGCGCCGGCCACTGAAGCTTTCTTT | CASSQGGVGEAPATEAFF
NA | NA | TRBJ1-1 | TRBV4-1 | TGCGCCAGCAGCCAAGAAAGGGACACTGAAGCTTTCTTT | CASSQERDTEAFF
NA | once | TRBJ2-2 | TRBV12-5 | TGTGCTAGTGGTTTGGTAGTCGGGGCCGGGGAGCTGTTTTTT | CASGLVVGAGELFF
NA | NA | TRBJ2-7 | TRBV5-1 | TGCGCCAGCAGCTTGTCGGGGGATCGCGAGCAGTACTTC | CASSLSGDREQYF
NA | NA | TRBJ2-1 | TRBV18 | TGTGCCAGCTCACCAATGGCTAGCATGGATGAGCAGTTCTTC | CASSPMASMDEQFF
NA | NA | TRBJ2-2 | TRBV5-4 | TGTGCCAGCAGCTTTTTCGTGGGTTACCGGGGCGGGGAGCTGTTTTTT | CASSFFVGYRGGELFF
NA | NA | TRBJ1-5 | TRBV9 | TGTGCCAGCAGCGTAGGTCCTCTATGGAATCAGCCCCAGCATTTT | CASSVGPLWNQPQHF
NA | NA | TRBJ2-2 | TRBV25-1 | TGTGCCAGCAGTGCCGGGGAGCTGTTTTTT | CASSAGELFF
NA | NA | TRBJ2-3 | TRBV5-1 | TGCGCCAGCAGCTTGGGAGCGACTTACACAGATACGCAGTATTTT | CASSLGATYTDTQYF
NA | NA | TRBJ2-3 | TRBV10-3 | TGTGCCATCAGTGAGGGGGTCAGTAGCACAGATACGCAGTATTTT | CAISEGVSSTDTQYF
TRBD1 | NA | TRBJ2-3 | TRBV28 | TGTGCCAGCAGTCTAACCCCCTTCGCTGGGACAGCAACAGATACGCAGTATTTT | CASSLTPFAGTATDTQYF
TRBD2 | few | TRBJ2-2 | TRBV7-8 | TGTGCCAGCAGCTTAGGGGCTAGCGGGAGCTCCGGGGAGCTGTTTTTT | CASSLGASGSSGELFF
TRBD1 | NA | TRBJ2-3 | TRBV5-1 | TGCGCCAGCAGCTGGGACAGGGTCACAGATACGCAGTATTTT | CASSWDRVTDTQYF
NA | NA | TRBJ2-2 | TRBV11-2 | TGTGCCAGCAGCTCCCCGACCGGAAGCACCGGGGAGCTGTTTTTT | CASSSPTGSTGELFF